These 23 T cell receptor beta chains originate from one sample sequenced in a study of blood T cell repertoires in COVID-19. Sequencing was performed with immunoSEQ multiplex PCR; in TCRdb, only in-frame clones are kept and a portion is missing. The sample consists of around 170,000 clones, around 84% of them appearing once. Source material: peripheral blood. Receptors originate from a man younger than 40 with active or convalescent COVID-19.

The chain recombines TRBV3-1 (or the pseudogene TRBV3-2) with TRBJ2-4; 9 positions agree with TRBD2. This CDR3 contains 20 residues. CDR1 is LGHDT, CDR2 YNNKEL, per germline (reference sequence). Germline trimming cut 0 bases from V and 4 bases from J; bases unmatched to any gene: 16. The chain's CDR3 is CASSQDEGTSSRIVKNIQYF. The CDR3 coding sequence is TGTGCCAGCAGCCAAGATGAGGGGACTAGCTCTCGCATTGTGAAAAACATTCAGTACTTC.

The chain recombines TRBV7-2 with TRBJ2-1; 7 bases agree with TRBD2. The junction had 13 bases not matched to a gene; V was cut back by 7 bases and J by 4 bases. CDR3 length: 16 residues. Germline V gives CDR1 SGHTA, CDR2 FQGNSA. DNA of the CDR3: TGTGCCAGCAACCTCGGGGGGAGGTACGGATACAATGAGCAGTTCTTC. This codes for CASNLGGRYGYNEQFF.

Here the CDR3 DNA reads TGTGCCAGCAGCGTAGAGGGGACTAGTCTCGACGAGCAGTACTTC. Translation gives CASSVEGTSLDEQYF. V gene TRBV9 combines with J gene TRBJ2-7; the match to TRBD2 covers 8 bases. The CDR3 runs to 15 residues. Trimming cost V 0 bases and J 5 bases; bases outside gene matches: 7. CDR1 and CDR2 from the germline V gene are SGDLS and YYNGEE.

The J gene is TRBJ2-2, the V gene TRBV29-1; possible D gene TRBD1, 6 bases. CDR1 and CDR2 from the germline V gene are SQVTM and ANQGSEA. This CDR3 region has 13 residues. V lost 6 bases and J 4 bases, leaving 12 bases between the germline ends. The CDR3 DNA reads as TGCAGCGTGAGACAGGATTCCACCGGGGAGCTGTTTTTT. Its protein product is CSVRQDSTGELFF.

The chain has TRBV19 and TRBJ2-6; 7 positions agree with TRBD2. V shed 4 bases, J shed 0 bases, and the junction held 3 bases outside the gene matches. The germline V gene encodes CDR1 LNHDA and CDR2 SQIVND (reference sequence). This CDR3 has 16 residues. The CDR3 DNA reads TGTGCCAGTAGTAAATGGGGGGGCTCTGGGGCCAACGTCCTGACTTTC. Translated, it gives CASSKWGGSGANVLTF. Supplemented by reference TRBV19 and TRBJ2-6, the full variable domain reads DGGITQSPKYLFRKEGQNVTLSCEQNLNHDAMYWYRQDPGQGLRLIYYSQIVNDFQKGDIAEGYSVSREKKESFPLTVTSAQKNPTAFYLCASSKWGGSGANVLTFGAGSRLTVL.

This clone has a handful of counts. The gene calls are TRBV30 and TRBJ1-1; D uncertain. This CDR3 region has 13 residues. Germline V gene sequence: CDR1 GTSNPN, CDR2 SVGIG (reference sequence). The V gene lost 3 bases and the J gene lost 4 bases, with 12 bases spanning the gap. For the CDR3, the DNA is TGTGCCTGGAGCCGGGAGCGGGGCACTGAAGCTTTCTTT. Its translation is CAWSRERGTEAFF.

The V call is TRBV2, the J call TRBJ2-7, with D tentatively TRBD2 (5 bases). Deletions cut 6 bases from V and 1 base from J, with 16 bases between. Looked up from germline, CDR1 is SNHLY and CDR2 is FYNNEI. This CDR3 is built from 15 residues. The chain's CDR3 is CASSVGASMSYEQYV. CDR3 nucleotide sequence: TGTGCCAGCAGCGTGGGAGCCTCGATGTCCTACGAGCAGTACGTC.

The chain employs TRBV19 and TRBJ2-3; 8 nucleotides line up with TRBD2. Trimming cost V 5 bases and J 5 bases; bases outside gene matches: 9. This CDR3 spans 15 amino acids. CDR1 is LNHDA and CDR2 is SQIVND in the germline V gene (reference sequence). CDR3 coding DNA: TGTGCCAGTAGTCAACAAGCGGGAGCTCTAGATACGCAGTATTTT. It translates to CASSQQAGALDTQYF.

The chain is built from TRBV4-1 and TRBJ2-7; possible D gene TRBD1, 6 bases. The germline V and J ends were trimmed by 4 bases and 7 bases, with 14 bases remaining between them. The CDR3 totals 13 residues. Germline V lookup: CDR1 MGHRA, CDR2 YSYEKL. Here the CDR3 DNA reads TGCGCCAGCAGCCTTCTGGTTACAGGGGAGCAGTACTTC. Residues: CASSLLVTGEQYF.

The CDR3 DNA reads as TGCGCCAGCAGCCTAGCTCAGAGCTCCTACGAGCAGTACTTC. It yields the protein CASSLAQSSYEQYF. The V gene is TRBV4-1, the J gene TRBJ2-7; no reliable D call. The CDR3 runs 14 residues. The germline gives CDR1 MGHRA, CDR2 YSYEKL. V lost 4 bases, J lost 0 bases, and 10 bases lay in between.

The rearrangement links TRBV9 to TRBJ2-1; tentatively, D is TRBD1 (5 bases). Trimming took off 0 bases at V and 8 bases at J, with 24 bases between the two ends. The CDR3 covers 18 residues. Germline CDR1 SGDLS, CDR2 YYNGEE. The CDR3 DNA reads as TGTGCCAGCAGCGTAGCTGGGGCCTACCTTGACTCTATGGATGAGCAGTTCTTC. Translated, it gives CASSVAGAYLDSMDEQFF.

The chain combines TRBV29-1 with TRBJ2-1, with 8 bases that match TRBD2. The germline V gene encodes CDR1 SQVTM and CDR2 ANQGSEA. V was clipped by 5 bases and J by 0 bases; unmatched bases: 15. The CDR3 consists of 18 residues. The DNA of the CDR3 is TGCAGCGTTATACCTACGACTAGCGTCGGTCGCTCCTACAATGAGCAGTTCTTC. Translating gives CSVIPTTSVGRSYNEQFF.

The chain links TRBV28 to TRBJ1-2; possibly TRBD1 for D (5 bases). This CDR3 contains 14 residues. CDR1 is MDHEN and CDR2 is SYDVKM in the germline V gene. V lost 2 bases and J 7 bases, leaving 14 bases between the germline ends. The CDR3 sequence is CASSLRGNMRGYTF. The CDR3 DNA sequence: TGTGCCAGCAGTTTAAGGGGTAATATGCGTGGCTACACCTTC.

The chain recombines TRBV18 with TRBJ1-6; 7 bases agree with TRBD1. The CDR3 consists of 18 residues. Trimming removed 0 bases from V and 0 bases from J; junction bases left unmatched: 5. CDR1 KGHSH and CDR2 LQKENI come from the germline V gene. CDR3 in amino acids: CASSPPLGQSSYNSPLHF. CDR3 nucleotide sequence: TGTGCCAGCTCACCACCTTTGGGACAGAGCTCCTATAATTCACCCCTCCACTTT.

The chain is built from TRBV19 and TRBJ1-2; D may be TRBD1 (5 bases). V lost 2 bases and J lost 2, with 9 bases in between. Germline values: CDR1 LNHDA, CDR2 SQIVND (reference sequence). The CDR3 runs 14 residues. CDR3 in amino acids: CASSISGGNYGYTF. Written as DNA, the CDR3 is TGTGCCAGTAGTATATCCGGGGGGAACTATGGCTACACCTTC.

The chain uses TRBV28 and TRBJ2-7; perhaps TRBD1 as D (6 bases). CDR3 length: 15 residues. Trimming removed 6 bases from V and 1 base from J, with 16 bases in between. The V gene's germline CDR1 is MDHEN and CDR2 SYDVKM. DNA of the CDR3: TGTGCCAGCAGCGACGGACAGTCCCTATCCTACGAGCAGTACTTC. Residues: CASSDGQSLSYEQYF. Full variable domain (remainder filled in from reference TRBV28 and TRBJ2-7): DVKVTQSSRYLVKRTGEKVFLECVQDMDHENMFWYRQDPGLGLRLIYFSYDVKMKEKGDIPEGYSVSREKKERFSLILESASTNQTSMYLCASSDGQSLSYEQYFGPGTRLTVT.

The chain combines TRBV5-1 with TRBJ1-1, with D maybe TRBD1 (6 bases). V was clipped by 4 bases and J by 4 bases, with 11 bases between them. Germline V CDR1 and CDR2: SGHRS, YFSETQ. This CDR3 has 13 amino acids. This chain's CDR3 is CASSIQGSTEAFF. The DNA for the CDR3 is TGCGCCAGCAGCATACAGGGAAGCACTGAAGCTTTCTTT. The full variable domain, with the rest looked up from reference TRBV5-1 and TRBJ1-1, is KAGVTQTPRYLIKTRGQQVTLSCSPISGHRSVSWYQQTPGQGLQFLFEYFSETQRNKGNFPGRFSGRQFSNSRSEMNVSTLELGDSALYLCASSIQGSTEAFFGQGTRLTVV.

The J gene is TRBJ2-5, the V gene TRBV15, with 16 positions matching TRBD2. CDR3 length: 18 amino acids. Trimming cost V 5 bases and J 3 bases; bases outside gene matches: 9. Germline V gene lookup returns CDR1 LNHNV and CDR2 YYDKDF (reference sequence). In nucleotides, the CDR3 is TGTGCCACCAGCGGACGGACAGGGACTAGCGGGGGGGAAGAGACCCAGTACTTC. It encodes CATSGRTGTSGGEETQYF.

The chain joins TRBV24-1 to TRBJ2-2; TRBD2 is a possible D gene (6 bases). Trimming cost V 4 bases and J 6 bases, with 23 bases left between them. The CDR3 extends over 18 amino acids. Per the germline V gene, CDR1 is KGHDR and CDR2 is SFDVKD. This CDR3 is CATSDQGPVSSGAGELFF. The CDR3 coding sequence is TGTGCCACCAGTGACCAAGGGCCCGTCTCATCGGGGGCCGGGGAGCTGTTTTTT.

This rearrangement joins TRBV7-6 to TRBJ2-1; TRBD2 agrees at 10 bases. Per germline, CDR1 SGHVS and CDR2 FNYEAQ. With 7 bases clipped from V and 0 bases from J, the junction kept 9 bases outside the gene matches. The CDR3 spans 17 residues. CDR3 amino acids: CASTSLAGVSSYNEQFF. The CDR3 bases are TGTGCCAGCACCTCCCTAGCGGGGGTCAGCTCCTACAATGAGCAGTTCTTC.

This clone was seen more than once but under ten times. The CDR3 spells CASSQGGSYGYTF. The DNA for the CDR3 is TGTGCCAGCAGCCAAGGAGGGAGCTATGGCTACACCTTC. J is TRBJ1-2 and V is TRBV28; D ambiguous. CDR1 and CDR2 (germline): MDHEN, SYDVKM. The CDR3 is 13 residues long. Trimming removed 6 bases at V and 4 bases at J, with 12 bases between.

The rearrangement uses TRBV6-4 and TRBJ1-1; D remains unclear. V gave up 5 bases and J gave up 1 base, with 8 bases separating them. CDR1 and CDR2 from the germline V gene are MRHNA and SNTAGT. The CDR3 has 13 amino acids. The CDR3 protein is CASSYGRNTEAFF. The DNA of the CDR3 is TGTGCCAGCAGTTACGGTAGGAACACTGAAGCTTTCTTT.

The chain recombines TRBV7-6 with TRBJ2-7, with a weak D call TRBD1 (5 bases). This CDR3 region has 11 residues. Deletions cut 6 bases from V and 6 bases from J, with 9 bases between. Germline V CDR1 and CDR2: SGHVS, FNYEAQ. CDR3 loop: CASSFTGEQYF. CDR3 DNA: TGTGCCAGCAGTTTCACAGGCGAGCAGTACTTC.